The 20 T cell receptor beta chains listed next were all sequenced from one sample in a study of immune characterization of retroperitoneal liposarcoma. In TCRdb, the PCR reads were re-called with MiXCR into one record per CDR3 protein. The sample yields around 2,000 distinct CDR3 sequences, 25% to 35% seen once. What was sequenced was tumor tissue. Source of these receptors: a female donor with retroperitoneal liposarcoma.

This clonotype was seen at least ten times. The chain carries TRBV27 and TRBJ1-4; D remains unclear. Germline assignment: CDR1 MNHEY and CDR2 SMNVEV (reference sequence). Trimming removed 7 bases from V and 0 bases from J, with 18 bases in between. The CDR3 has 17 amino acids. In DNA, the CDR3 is TGTGCCAGCATGGCCTCGGTCGAGGTTACAACTAATGAAAAACTGTTTTTT. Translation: CASMASVEVTTNEKLFF.

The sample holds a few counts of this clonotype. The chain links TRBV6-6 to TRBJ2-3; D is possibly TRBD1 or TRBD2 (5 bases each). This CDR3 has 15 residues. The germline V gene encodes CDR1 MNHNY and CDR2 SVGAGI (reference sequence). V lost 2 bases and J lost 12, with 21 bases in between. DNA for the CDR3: TGTGCCAGCAGTTACGAGGGGTTGGGGATGGAGACCCAGTATTTT. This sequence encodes CASSYEGLGMETQYF.

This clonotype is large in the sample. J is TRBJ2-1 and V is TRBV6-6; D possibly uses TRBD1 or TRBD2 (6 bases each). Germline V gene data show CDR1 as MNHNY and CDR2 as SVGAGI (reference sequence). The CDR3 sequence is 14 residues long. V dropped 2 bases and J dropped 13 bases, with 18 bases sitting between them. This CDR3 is CASSYRRTGAPQFF. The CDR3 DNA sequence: TGTGCCAGCAGTTACCGACGCACGGGGGCGCCCCAGTTCTTC.

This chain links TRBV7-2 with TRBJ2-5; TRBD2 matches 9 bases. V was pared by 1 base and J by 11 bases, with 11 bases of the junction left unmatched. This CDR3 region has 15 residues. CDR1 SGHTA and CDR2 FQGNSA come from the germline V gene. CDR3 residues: CASSLDSGGYNEQYF. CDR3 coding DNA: TGTGCCAGCAGCTTAGACAGCGGGGGGTACAATGAGCAGTACTTC. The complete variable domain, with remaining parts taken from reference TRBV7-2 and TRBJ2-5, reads GAGVSQSPSNKVTEKGKDVELRCDPISGHTALYWYRQSLGQGLEFLIYFQGNSAPDKSGLPSDRFSAERTGGSVSTLTIQRTQQEDSAVYLCASSLDSGGYNEQYFGPGTRLLVL.

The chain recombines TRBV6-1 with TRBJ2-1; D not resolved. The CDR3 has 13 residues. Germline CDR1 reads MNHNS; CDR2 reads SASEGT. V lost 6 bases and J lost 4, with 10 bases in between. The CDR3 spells CASRVHGYNEQFF. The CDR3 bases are TGTGCCAGCAGAGTACATGGATACAATGAGCAGTTCTTC.

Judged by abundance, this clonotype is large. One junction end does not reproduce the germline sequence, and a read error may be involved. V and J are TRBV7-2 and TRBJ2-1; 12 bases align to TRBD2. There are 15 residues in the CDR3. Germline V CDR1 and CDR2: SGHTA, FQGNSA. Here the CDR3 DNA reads TGTGCCAACAGCTTGACTAGCGGGAGTTACAATGAGCAGTTCTTC. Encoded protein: CANSLTSGSYNEQFF.

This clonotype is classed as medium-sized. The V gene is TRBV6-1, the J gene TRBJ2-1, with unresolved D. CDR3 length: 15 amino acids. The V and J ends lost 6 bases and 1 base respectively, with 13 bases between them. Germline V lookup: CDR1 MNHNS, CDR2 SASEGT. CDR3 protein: CASRSWVSSYNEQFF. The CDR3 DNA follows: TGTGCCAGCAGGTCGTGGGTTAGTTCCTACAATGAGCAGTTCTTC.

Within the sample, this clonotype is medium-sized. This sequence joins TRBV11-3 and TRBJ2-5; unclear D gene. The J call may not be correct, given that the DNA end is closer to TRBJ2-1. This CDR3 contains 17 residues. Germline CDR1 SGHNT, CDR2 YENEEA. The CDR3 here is CASSLDLVADPQDEQFF. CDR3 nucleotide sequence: TGTGCCAGCAGCTTAGATCTTGTGGCCGACCCGCAGGACGAGCAGTTCTTC.

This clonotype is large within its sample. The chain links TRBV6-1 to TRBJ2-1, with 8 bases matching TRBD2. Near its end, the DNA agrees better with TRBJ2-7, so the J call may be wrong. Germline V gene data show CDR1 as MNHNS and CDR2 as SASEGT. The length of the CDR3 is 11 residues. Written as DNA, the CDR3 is TGTGCCAGCGGACTAGCCCTCGAGCAGTACTTC. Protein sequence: CASGLALEQYF.

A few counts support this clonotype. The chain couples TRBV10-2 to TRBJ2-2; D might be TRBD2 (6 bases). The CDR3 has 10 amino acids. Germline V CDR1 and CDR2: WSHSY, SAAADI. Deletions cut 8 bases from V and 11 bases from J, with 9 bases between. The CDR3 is CASGGGELFF. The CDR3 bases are TGCGCCAGCGGGGGAGGAGAGCTGTTTTTT.

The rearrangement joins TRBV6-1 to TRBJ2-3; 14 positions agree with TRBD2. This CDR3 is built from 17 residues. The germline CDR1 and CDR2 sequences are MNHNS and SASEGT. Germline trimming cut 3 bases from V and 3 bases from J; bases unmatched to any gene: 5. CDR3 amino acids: CASSEGTSGRVTDTQYF. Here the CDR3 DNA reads TGTGCCAGCAGTGAGGGGACTAGCGGGAGAGTGACAGATACGCAGTATTTT.

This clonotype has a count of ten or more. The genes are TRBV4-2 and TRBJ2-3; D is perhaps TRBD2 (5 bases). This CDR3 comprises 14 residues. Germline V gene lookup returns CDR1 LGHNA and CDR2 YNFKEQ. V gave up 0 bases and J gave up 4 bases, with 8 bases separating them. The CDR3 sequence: CASSQDQRSDTQYF. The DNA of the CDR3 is TGTGCCAGCAGCCAAGATCAGCGGTCAGATACGCAGTATTTT.

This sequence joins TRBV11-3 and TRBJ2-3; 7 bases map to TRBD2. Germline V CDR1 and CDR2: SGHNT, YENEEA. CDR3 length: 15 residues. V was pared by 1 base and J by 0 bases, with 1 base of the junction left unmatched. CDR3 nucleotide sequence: TGTGCCAGCAGCTTAGGCGGGAGAAGCACAGATACGCAGTATTTT. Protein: CASSLGGRSTDTQYF.

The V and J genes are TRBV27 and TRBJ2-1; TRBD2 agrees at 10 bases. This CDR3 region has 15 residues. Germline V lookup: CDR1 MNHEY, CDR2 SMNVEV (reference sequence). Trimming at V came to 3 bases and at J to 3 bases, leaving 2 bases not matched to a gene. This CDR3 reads CASSFSGRYYNEQFF. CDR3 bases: TGTGCCAGCAGTTTTAGCGGGAGGTACTACAATGAGCAGTTCTTC.

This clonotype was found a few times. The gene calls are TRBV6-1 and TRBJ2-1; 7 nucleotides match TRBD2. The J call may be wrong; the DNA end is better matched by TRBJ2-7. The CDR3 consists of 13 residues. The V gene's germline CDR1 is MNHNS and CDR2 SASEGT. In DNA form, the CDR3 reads TGTGCCAGCAGTGCCGGGACTATTTACGAGCAGTACTTC. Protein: CASSAGTIYEQYF.

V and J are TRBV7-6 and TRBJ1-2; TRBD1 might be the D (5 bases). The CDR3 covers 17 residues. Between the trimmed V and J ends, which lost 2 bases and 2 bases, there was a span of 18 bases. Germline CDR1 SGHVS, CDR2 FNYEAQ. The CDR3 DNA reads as TGTGCCAGCAGCTTATCCAAGGGGCAGCCGTTCAACTATGGCTACACCTTC. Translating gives CASSLSKGQPFNYGYTF.

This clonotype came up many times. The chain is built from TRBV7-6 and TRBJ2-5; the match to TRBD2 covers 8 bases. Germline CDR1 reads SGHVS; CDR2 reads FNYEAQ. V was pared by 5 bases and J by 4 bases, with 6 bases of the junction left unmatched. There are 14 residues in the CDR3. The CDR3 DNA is TGTGCCAGCAGCCTACCGGGGGGGGGAGAGACCCAGTACTTC. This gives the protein CASSLPGGGETQYF.

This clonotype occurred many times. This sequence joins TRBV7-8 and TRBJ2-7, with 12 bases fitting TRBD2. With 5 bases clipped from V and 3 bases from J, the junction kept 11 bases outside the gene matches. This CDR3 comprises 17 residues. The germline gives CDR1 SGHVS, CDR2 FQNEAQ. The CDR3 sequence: CASSLPRLAGANYEQYF. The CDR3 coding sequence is TGTGCCAGCAGCCTACCCCGACTAGCGGGAGCGAACTACGAGCAGTACTTC.

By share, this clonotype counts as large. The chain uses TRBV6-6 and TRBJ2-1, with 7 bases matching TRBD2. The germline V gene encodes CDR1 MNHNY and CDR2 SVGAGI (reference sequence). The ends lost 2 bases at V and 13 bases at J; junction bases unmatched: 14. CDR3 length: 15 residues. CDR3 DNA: TGTGCCAGCAGTTACCAGGCCGGGGGAGGGAGGACCCAGTTCTTC. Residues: CASSYQAGGGRTQFF.

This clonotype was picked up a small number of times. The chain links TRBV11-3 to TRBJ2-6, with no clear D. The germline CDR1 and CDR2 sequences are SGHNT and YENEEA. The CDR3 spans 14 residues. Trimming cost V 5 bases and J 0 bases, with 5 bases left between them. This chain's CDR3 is CASSPRSGANVLTF. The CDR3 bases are TGTGCCAGCAGCCCCCGCTCTGGGGCCAACGTCCTGACTTTC.